One sample yielded the 25 T cell receptor beta chains listed below, sequenced in a study of blood T cell repertoires in COVID-19. Profiling relied on immunoSEQ multiplex PCR, and the TCRdb table lists in-frame clones only, not all of them. The table has approximately 430,000 clones, approximately 90% seen once. The sequenced material came from peripheral blood. These receptors were obtained from a woman aged 30 to 39 with active or convalescent COVID-19.

This clone was observed a single time. The V gene is TRBV10-3, the J gene TRBJ2-7, with D maybe TRBD1 (5 bases). Trimming took off 5 bases at V and 5 bases at J, with 16 bases between the two ends. Germline V gene sequence: CDR1 ENHRY, CDR2 SYGVKD. This CDR3 spans 14 amino acids. CDR3 sequence (DNA): TGTGCCATCAGTCCCCCTGGACGCAGGGACGAGCAGTACTTC. It specifies CAISPPGRRDEQYF.

The V gene is TRBV11-2, the J gene TRBJ2-3; 9 bases fit TRBD1. J lost 2 bases, V lost 6 bases, and 9 bases had no gene match. The CDR3 is made up of 16 amino acids. Germline CDR1 reads SGHAT; CDR2 reads FQNNGV. The CDR3 nucleotides read TGTGCCAGCAGTCTCGGGACAGGGTCTTTCACAGATACGCAGTATTTT. It is translated as CASSLGTGSFTDTQYF.

The rearrangement links TRBV6-4 to TRBJ2-5, with D perhaps TRBD1 (5 bases). The CDR3 contains 13 residues. Germline V gene data show CDR1 as MRHNA and CDR2 as SNTAGT. V shed 1 base and J shed 7 bases, with 10 bases lying between them. The CDR3 sequence: CASSDYPQGTQYF. In DNA, the CDR3 is TGTGCCAGCAGTGACTACCCCCAGGGGACCCAGTACTTC.

This rearrangement joins TRBV18 to TRBJ1-2; tentatively, D is TRBD1 (5 bases). The V end was cut by 5 bases, the J end by 2 bases, with 12 bases between. The CDR3 is 14 residues long. Germline CDR1 and CDR2: KGHSH and LQKENI. The CDR3 loop is CASSSGNRNYGYTF. The CDR3 DNA follows: TGTGCCAGCTCATCTGGAAACAGGAACTATGGCTACACCTTC.

The rearrangement uses TRBV5-1 and TRBJ1-1, with 8 bases fitting TRBD1. J lost 1 base, V lost 6 bases, and 2 bases had no gene match. The length of the CDR3 is 13 residues. Germline CDR1 is SGHRS and CDR2 is YFSETQ. The CDR3 DNA reads as TGCGCCAGCACCGACAGGGGGAACACTGAAGCTTTCTTT. This gives the protein CASTDRGNTEAFF.

J is TRBJ1-3 and V is TRBV28; D gene uncertain. V was shortened by 5 bases and J by 1 base, with 9 bases between the two germline ends. The CDR3 has 14 residues. Germline V lookup: CDR1 MDHEN, CDR2 SYDVKM. For the CDR3, the DNA is TGTGCCAGCAGTCCCGCGTTGTCTGGAAACACCATATATTTT. Translating gives CASSPALSGNTIYF. The full variable domain, in which reference TRBV28 and TRBJ1-3 provide the parts outside the CDR3, is DVKVTQSSRYLVKRTGEKVFLECVQDMDHENMFWYRQDPGLGLRLIYFSYDVKMKEKGDIPEGYSVSREKKERFSLILESASTNQTSMYLCASSPALSGNTIYFGEGSWLTVV.

The J gene is TRBJ2-4, the V gene TRBV6-1; no clear D gene. The ends were cut back, 1 base at V and 0 bases at J, with 7 bases in the middle. The CDR3 runs to 15 residues. Germline V lookup: CDR1 MNHNS, CDR2 SASEGT. In DNA, the CDR3 is TGTGCCAGCAGTGAAGGAGGCCTAGCCAAAAACATTCAGTACTTC. The encoded protein is CASSEGGLAKNIQYF.

J is TRBJ1-2 and V is TRBV29-1; 12 nucleotides line up with TRBD1. The CDR3 is 13 amino acids. Trimming removed 7 bases from V and 5 bases from J; junction bases left unmatched: 5. Germline values: CDR1 SQVTM, CDR2 ANQGSEA. The CDR3 DNA reads as TGCAGCGGGGGACAGGGGGCGCGGTATGGCTACACCTTC. The encoded protein is CSGGQGARYGYTF. Combining the CDR3 with reference TRBV29-1 and TRBJ1-2 gives the whole variable domain SAVISQKPSRDICQRGTSLTIQCQVDSQVTMMFWYRQQPGQSLTLIATANQGSEATYESGFVIDKFPISRPNLTFSTLTVSNMSPEDSSIYLCSGGQGARYGYTFGSGTRLTVV.

The sample holds a few counts of this clone. The chain is built from TRBV4-1 and TRBJ1-2, with D possibly being TRBD1 (6 bases). Germline loops: CDR1 MGHRA, CDR2 YSYEKL. This CDR3 has 16 amino acids. V was pared by 1 base and J by 7 bases, with 19 bases between. The CDR3 nucleotides are TGCGCCAGCAGCCAAGGGGGCACAGGGAAGGTGGGTGGCTACACCTTC. It is translated as CASSQGGTGKVGGYTF.

The chain has TRBV10-1 and TRBJ1-6, with 8 positions matching TRBD1. V gave up 5 bases and J gave up 14 bases; unmatched junction bases: 8. Looked up from germline, CDR1 is WNHNN and CDR2 is SYGVQD (reference sequence). The CDR3 is 13 amino acids. CDR3 sequence: CASSPGGSGSLHF. The DNA for the CDR3 is TGCGCCAGCAGTCCAGGGGGCAGTGGGTCCCTCCACTTT.

This sequence joins TRBV6-5 and TRBJ1-4, with a possible D match to TRBD1 (5 bases). This CDR3 contains 12 residues. In germline, CDR1 is MNHEY, CDR2 SVGAGI. V gave up 8 bases and J gave up 4 bases, with 8 bases separating them. The CDR3 spells CASGGNNEKLFF. The CDR3 DNA is TGTGCCAGCGGGGGGAATAATGAAAAACTGTTTTTT.

This clone came up a few times. The rearrangement links TRBV10-3 to TRBJ1-2, with 7 bases aligning to TRBD1. Unmatched junction bases numbered 4, after V lost 2 bases and J lost 1 base. CDR1 is ENHRY, CDR2 SYGVKD, per germline. The CDR3 is 15 amino acids. The CDR3, as DNA: TGTGCCATCAGTGAGAGGGCAGGGGGTAACTATGGCTACACCTTC. Translated, it gives CAISERAGGNYGYTF.

V and J are TRBV6-2 or TRBV6-3 and TRBJ2-1; possibly TRBD2 for D (5 bases). From germline, CDR1 is MNHEY and CDR2 SVGEGT. Trimming pared 0 bases from V and 0 bases from J, leaving 15 bases between. This CDR3 has 18 amino acids. The CDR3 region is CASSYSGLAGSSYNEQFF. CDR3 in DNA: TGTGCCAGCAGTTACTCCGGCCTCGCGGGCAGCTCCTACAATGAGCAGTTCTTC.

The chain joins TRBV4-1 to TRBJ1-2; D uncertain. Germline V gene data show CDR1 as MGHRA and CDR2 as YSYEKL. This CDR3 has 16 amino acids. V lost 0 bases, J lost 0 bases, and 11 bases lay in between. The CDR3 DNA follows: TGCGCCAGCAGCCAAGACCGTGCCAGTTCTAACTATGGCTACACCTTC. This codes for CASSQDRASSNYGYTF.

This chain links TRBV2 with TRBJ1-1, with D hard to call. The CDR3 has 13 amino acids. Germline V gene sequence: CDR1 SNHLY, CDR2 FYNNEI. V was pared by 4 bases and J by 4 bases, with 10 bases between. CDR3 residues: CASSVEGITEAFF. The CDR3 DNA is TGTGCCAGCAGTGTGGAGGGTATCACTGAAGCTTTCTTT.

This sequence joins TRBV5-6 and TRBJ2-5; no clear D. CDR1 is SGHDT, CDR2 YYEEEE, per germline. V was trimmed by 4 bases and J by 1 base, leaving 5 bases between them. The CDR3 extends over 12 amino acids. The CDR3 sequence is CASSLPQETQYF. CDR3 nucleotide sequence: TGTGCCAGCAGCCTCCCCCAAGAGACCCAGTACTTC. Supplemented by reference TRBV5-6 and TRBJ2-5, the full variable domain reads DAGVTQSPTHLIKTRGQQVTLRCSPKSGHDTVSWYQQALGQGPQFIFQYYEEEERQRGNFPDRFSGHQFPNYSSELNVNALLLGDSALYLCASSLPQETQYFGPGTRLLVL.

The chain is built from TRBV7-2 and TRBJ2-3; 12 nucleotides match TRBD2. Germline V gene data show CDR1 as SGHTA and CDR2 as FQGNSA. J lost 2 bases, V lost 5 bases, and 2 bases had no gene match. CDR3 length: 15 amino acids. CDR3 in DNA: TGTGCCAGCAGCCGGACTAGCGGGGCCACAGATACGCAGTATTTT. Its translation: CASSRTSGATDTQYF.

The chain carries TRBV2 and TRBJ2-7; D may be TRBD2 (5 bases). Germline V CDR1 and CDR2: SNHLY, FYNNEI. Trimming stripped 7 bases from V and 2 bases from J, with 15 bases between. The CDR3 sequence is 14 residues long. CDR3: CASTWTFLPYEQYF. CDR3 in DNA: TGTGCCAGCACCTGGACTTTCCTCCCCTACGAGCAGTACTTC.

This chain links TRBV19 with TRBJ2-1; 10 bases line up with TRBD2. Germline V gives CDR1 LNHDA, CDR2 SQIVND (reference sequence). The length of the CDR3 is 20 residues. The ends lost 1 base at V and 0 bases at J; junction bases unmatched: 12. The CDR3 loop reads CASSIVVGLAASSSYNEQFF. As DNA, the CDR3 is TGTGCCAGTAGTATAGTAGTAGGACTAGCGGCTTCCAGCTCCTACAATGAGCAGTTCTTC.

The rearrangement uses TRBV1 and TRBJ2-2; the table's D call, TRBD2, has no DNA check behind it. TRBV1 is shown as a pseudogene. This CDR3 has 16 amino acids. The CDR3 loop reads CTSSQELASFTGELFF. The CDR3 nucleotides are TGCACCAGCAGCCAAGAGTTGGCTAGCTTCACCGGGGAGCTGTTTTTT.

The chain combines TRBV5-1 with TRBJ2-3; D is uncertain. The germline V gene encodes CDR1 SGHRS and CDR2 YFSETQ. The CDR3 consists of 14 residues. V was trimmed by 1 base and J by 4 bases, leaving 10 bases between them. The CDR3, as DNA: TGCGCCAGCAGCTTGAACAGTCGCGCAGATACGCAGTATTTT. Translating it yields CASSLNSRADTQYF.

The gene calls are TRBV7-7 and TRBJ2-1; 7 bases fit TRBD2. The CDR3 is 15 residues long. CDR1 is SSHAT and CDR2 is FNYEAQ in the germline V gene (reference sequence). V dropped 4 bases and J dropped 4; count of bases not matched to a gene: 7. The CDR3 loop reads CASSSIAGAYNEQFF. The CDR3 bases are TGTGCCAGCAGCTCGATAGCGGGCGCTTACAATGAGCAGTTCTTC.

The chain combines TRBV5-1 with TRBJ2-3; D might be TRBD2 (5 bases). Trimming removed 4 bases at V and 2 bases at J, with 17 bases between. The CDR3 length is 16 residues. Germline V gives CDR1 SGHRS, CDR2 YFSETQ. CDR3 protein: CASSPGEGPHTDTQYF. DNA of the CDR3: TGCGCCAGCAGCCCGGGTGAGGGCCCCCACACAGATACGCAGTATTTT.

The V call is TRBV7-9, the J call TRBJ2-7; D possibly corresponds to TRBD1 (5 bases). This CDR3 spans 13 amino acids. The V end lost 1 base, the J end lost 7 bases, and 11 bases lay between the germline ends. Germline lookup yields CDR1 SEHNR and CDR2 FQNEAQ (reference sequence). CDR3: CASSLELGQEQYF. In nucleotides, the CDR3 is TGTGCCAGCAGCTTAGAGCTGGGGCAGGAGCAGTACTTC.

V is TRBV19 and J is TRBJ1-6; 7 bases align to TRBD1. The CDR3 totals 16 residues. Germline trimming cut 1 base from V and 3 bases from J; bases unmatched to any gene: 3. Germline V CDR1 and CDR2: LNHDA, SQIVND (reference sequence). The CDR3 sequence: CASSIGGQIYNSPLHF. In DNA, the CDR3 is TGTGCCAGTAGTATAGGGGGACAGATCTATAATTCACCCCTCCACTTT.